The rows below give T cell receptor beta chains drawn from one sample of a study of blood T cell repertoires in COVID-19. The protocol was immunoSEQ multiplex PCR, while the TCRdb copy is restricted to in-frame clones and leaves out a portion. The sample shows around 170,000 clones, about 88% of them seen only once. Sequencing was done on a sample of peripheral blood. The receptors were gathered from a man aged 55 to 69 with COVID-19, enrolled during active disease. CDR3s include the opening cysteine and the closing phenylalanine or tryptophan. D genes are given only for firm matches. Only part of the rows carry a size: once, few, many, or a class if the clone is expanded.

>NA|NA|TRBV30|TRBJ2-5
CAWSYGRRETQYF
TGTGCCTGGAGTTATGGTCGGAGAGAGACCCAGTACTTC
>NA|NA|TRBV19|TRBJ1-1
CASSIGSMVETEAFF
TGTGCCAGTAGTATCGGGTCGATGGTGGAAACTGAAGCTTTCTTT
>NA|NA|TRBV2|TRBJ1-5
CASSLHRDNQPQHF
TGTGCCAGCAGCCTCCACAGGGACAATCAGCCCCAGCATTTT
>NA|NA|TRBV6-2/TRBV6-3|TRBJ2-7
CASSYEGYEQYF
TGTGCCAGCAGTTATGAGGGCTACGAGCAGTACTTC
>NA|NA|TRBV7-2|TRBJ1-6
CASRGITHNSPLHF
TGTGCCAGCCGAGGAATAACTCATAATTCACCCCTCCACTTT
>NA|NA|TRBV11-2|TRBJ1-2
CASSLGFGGTNYGYTF
TGTGCCAGCAGCTTAGGGTTCGGGGGGACTAACTATGGCTACACCTTC
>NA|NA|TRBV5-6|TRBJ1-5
CASSRTPGSNQPQHF
TGTGCCAGCAGCAGGACCCCAGGGAGCAATCAGCCCCAGCATTTT
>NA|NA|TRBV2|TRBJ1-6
CASSAQIYSPLHF
TGTGCCAGCAGTGCACAGATTTATTCACCCCTCCACTTT
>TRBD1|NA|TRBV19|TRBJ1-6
CASRRTGIVYNSPLHF
TGTGCCAGTAGAAGGACAGGGATTGTCTATAATTCACCCCTCCACTTT
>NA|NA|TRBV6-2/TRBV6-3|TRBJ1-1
CASSYSGATVNTEAFF
TGTGCCAGCAGTTACTCGGGGGCAACCGTGAACACTGAAGCTTTCTTT
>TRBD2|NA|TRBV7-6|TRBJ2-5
CASSPTGGGQVETQYF
TGTGCCAGCAGCCCGACTGGCGGGGGGCAGGTAGAGACCCAGTACTTC
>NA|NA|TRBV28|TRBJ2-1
CASSYGGSSYNEQFF
TGTGCCAGCAGTTACGGCGGCAGCTCCTACAATGAGCAGTTCTTC
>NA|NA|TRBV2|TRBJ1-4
CASNRDNPQEKLFF
TGTGCCAGCAACAGGGACAATCCGCAAGAAAAACTGTTTTTT
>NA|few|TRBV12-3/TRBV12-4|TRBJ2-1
CASRLADEQFF
TGTGCCAGCAGGTTAGCCGATGAGCAGTTCTTC